This T cell receptor (beta chain) is from a study of T and B cells in COVID-19 patients. Study at large: Blood was sampled from COVID-19 patients who were either actively infected or recovered. Most recovered patients had mild to moderate COVID-19 treated as outpatients. Critical illness requiring mechanical ventilation or extracorporeal membrane oxygenation affected three fifths of the roughly 20 active-infection patients.

BIOMED2 TRB-A/B primer pools were used in multiplex TRB PCR. TCRdb reanalysed the multiplex PCR reads using MiXCR and keeps one entry per CDR3 protein. The repertoire includes under 20,000 distinct CDR3 sequences, around 28% of them detected once, and approximately 3.1% sits in the top ten. This clonotype was seen repeatedly, ten times or more. The antigen remains undetermined. Each TRB amplification used about 220-500 ng of genomic DNA from blood. Study-wide results and limits: In COVID-19 patients, T cell receptor beta variable and joining gene use was reportedly strongly skewed.

CDR1 LNHDA and CDR2 SQIVND come from the germline V gene (reference sequence). This CDR3 contains 12 residues. The J segment lost 3 bases and the V segment lost 10 bases, leaving 6 bases of the junction unmatched. This TCR derives from a human donor who had recovered from COVID-19. Sequenced material: blood. This rearrangement joins TRBV19 to TRBJ2-7; 7 bases fit TRBD1. CDR3 protein: CATRTGNYEQYF. The DNA for the CDR3 is TGTGCCACAAGGACAGGCAACTACGAGCAGTACTTC.